Listed here are 20 T cell receptor beta chains from one sample, sequenced in a study of T-cell reconstitution after alpha-beta-depleted transplantation in children. Researchers prepared the TCRbeta library using unique molecular identifiers, the study reports. TCRdb re-called the PCR reads through MiXCR, storing one row per CDR3 protein. This table holds around 500,000 distinct CDR3 sequences, roughly 24% found once. The sample in question was PBMCs, mostly from graft donor cells, obtained 360 days after TCRalphabeta/CD19-depleted stem cell transplant. All receptors come from a boy under three years old who had a stem cell transplant for acute myeloid leukemia, so the T cells may come from the graft donor.

This clonotype was recorded a few times. V is TRBV9 and J is TRBJ2-5, with unresolved D. The CDR3 extends over 14 amino acids. Germline loops: CDR1 SGDLS, CDR2 YYNGEE. V lost 0 bases to trimming and J lost 1 base, with 7 bases between them. Written as DNA, the CDR3 is TGTGCCAGCAGCGTAGATCAGACCCAAGAGACCCAGTACTTC. Translation gives CASSVDQTQETQYF.

J is TRBJ1-4 and V is TRBV4-2; 11 nucleotides agree with TRBD1. V shed 0 bases and J 10 bases; nucleotides not matched to a gene: 10. Germline CDR1 and CDR2: LGHNA and YNFKEQ. CDR3 length: 17 amino acids. CDR3 DNA: TGTGCCAGCAGCCAAGACCCCATGCGGACAGGGGGCGGAAAACTGTTTTTT. Protein: CASSQDPMRTGGGKLFF.

V is TRBV12-3 or TRBV12-4 and J is TRBJ2-1; perhaps TRBD1 as D (6 bases). The CDR3 runs to 18 residues. Trimming shortened V by 2 bases and J by 0 bases, and 17 bases separated the two germline ends. Written as DNA, the CDR3 is TGTGCCAGCAGTTTATCCTCTGACAGGTCGAGCTCCTACAATGAGCAGTTCTTC. As protein: CASSLSSDRSSSYNEQFF.

The chain couples TRBV7-9 to TRBJ2-7; D may match TRBD1 or TRBD2 (6 bases each). The CDR3 loop spans 16 amino acids. The germline V and J ends were trimmed by 4 bases and 4 bases, with 20 bases remaining between them. CDR1 is SEHNR and CDR2 is FQNEAQ in the germline V gene (reference sequence). CDR3 in amino acids: CASSYVLHREDYEQYF. In DNA form, the CDR3 reads TGTGCCAGCAGCTATGTCCTCCACAGGGAGGATTACGAGCAGTACTTC.

The gene calls are TRBV11-1 and TRBJ2-5; D is perhaps TRBD1 (6 bases). CDR3 size: 18 residues. Germline V gene sequence: CDR1 SGHAT, CDR2 FQDESV (reference sequence). V gave up 4 bases and J gave up 4 bases, with 25 bases separating them. The CDR3 DNA follows: TGTGCCAGCAGCTCGGACCACTCATTCACAGGGTTAAGAGAGACCCAGTACTTC. Translation gives CASSSDHSFTGLRETQYF.

This clonotype was recorded a few times. This sequence joins TRBV20-1 and TRBJ1-1; D not resolved. The germline V and J ends were trimmed by 3 bases and 3 bases, with 11 bases remaining between them. This CDR3 has 13 amino acids. Germline CDR1 is DFQATT and CDR2 is SNEGSKA (reference sequence). This CDR3 is CSARYAGDTEAFF. CDR3 DNA sequence: TGCAGTGCTAGGTACGCGGGAGACACTGAAGCTTTCTTT.

This rearrangement joins TRBV12-5 to TRBJ2-7, with 7 bases matching TRBD1. With V trimmed by 4 bases and J by 5 bases, 11 bases remained unmatched. The CDR3 loop spans 15 amino acids. In germline, CDR1 is LGHNT, CDR2 FRNRAP. The CDR3 spells CASGWSTGTENEQYF. The CDR3 DNA reads as TGTGCTAGTGGTTGGTCGACCGGGACAGAGAACGAGCAGTACTTC.

This clonotype showed up many times. The rearrangement joins TRBV7-2 to TRBJ2-7, with D tentatively TRBD1 or TRBD2 (5 bases each). The CDR3 loop spans 13 amino acids. Trimming removed 3 bases at V and 7 bases at J, with 13 bases between. From germline, CDR1 is SGHTA and CDR2 FQGNSA. CDR3 region: CASSLGPHSEQYF. The CDR3 nucleotides are TGTGCCAGCAGCTTGGGACCACACTCGGAGCAGTACTTC.

The chain employs TRBV20-1 and TRBJ2-1, with a weak D call TRBD2 (6 bases). Deletions cut 6 bases from V and 0 bases from J, with 18 bases between. Germline CDR1 and CDR2: DFQATT and SNEGSKA (reference sequence). This CDR3 spans 16 amino acids. CDR3 sequence: CSARDSAGSSYNEQFF. CDR3 DNA sequence: TGCAGTGCCCGAGATTCGGCGGGAAGCTCCTACAATGAGCAGTTCTTC.

This chain uses TRBV6-1 with TRBJ1-1; TRBD1 matches at 8 bases. CDR3 length equals 16 residues. V was pared by 2 bases and J by 4 bases, with 9 bases of the junction left unmatched. The germline CDR1 and CDR2 sequences are MNHNS and SASEGT. The CDR3 sequence is CASSESPGGWGTEAFF. CDR3 DNA: TGTGCCAGCAGTGAATCTCCAGGGGGCTGGGGCACTGAAGCTTTCTTT.

Only one count was recorded for this clonotype. The chain uses TRBV25-1 and TRBJ2-6; D could derive from TRBD1 or TRBD2 (5 bases each). The CDR3 totals 19 residues. Germline V gives CDR1 MGHDK, CDR2 SYGVNS. V lost 4 bases, J lost 0 bases, and 19 bases lay in between. The CDR3 reads CASSGDLGADYSGANVLTF. The CDR3 region has the DNA TGTGCCAGCAGTGGGGACCTCGGTGCCGACTACTCTGGGGCCAACGTCCTGACTTTC.

This clonotype was recorded a few times. This chain connects TRBV10-2 to TRBJ2-1; 9 bases align to TRBD2. Unmatched junction bases numbered 8, after V lost 7 bases and J lost 7 bases. The CDR3 has 14 amino acids. Germline CDR1 reads WSHSY; CDR2 reads SAAADI. CDR3 sequence reads: CASTLAGRSNEQFF. The CDR3 region has the DNA TGCGCCAGCACCCTAGCGGGGAGATCAAATGAGCAGTTCTTC.

This clonotype was detected a few times. This chain uses TRBV4-3 with TRBJ2-1; D unclear. Trimming cost V 0 bases and J 9 bases, with 9 bases left between them. The V gene's germline CDR1 is LGHNA and CDR2 YSLEER. The CDR3 contains 13 residues. In DNA form, the CDR3 reads TGCGCCAGCAGCCAAGATCAAGCAGCTGAGCAGTTCTTC. It is translated as CASSQDQAAEQFF.

At least ten counts were recorded for this clonotype. V gene TRBV7-2 combines with J gene TRBJ2-2; D remains unclear. Germline-derived CDR1 and CDR2 are SGHTA and FQGNSA. The CDR3 spans 14 residues. Trimming removed 4 bases at V and 4 bases at J, with 10 bases between. The CDR3 sequence: CASSSPRRTGELFF. CDR3 in DNA: TGTGCCAGCAGCTCCCCCCGTCGCACCGGGGAGCTGTTTTTT.

This clonotype was seen repeatedly, ten times or more. The chain joins TRBV5-1 to TRBJ1-5; D is unclear. This CDR3 contains 14 residues. V gave up 1 base and J gave up 5 bases, with 10 bases separating them. CDR1 and CDR2 (germline): SGHRS, YFSETQ. The CDR3 here is CASSLKGEDQPQHF. For the CDR3, the DNA is TGCGCCAGCAGCTTGAAGGGAGAGGATCAGCCCCAGCATTTT.

The V call is TRBV12-3 or TRBV12-4, the J call TRBJ2-7; D is ambiguous. This CDR3 spans 12 amino acids. The V end lost 5 bases, the J end lost 3 bases, and 8 bases lay between the germline ends. DNA of the CDR3: TGTGCCAGCAGTCTTTGGGACTACGAGCAGTACTTC. It translates to CASSLWDYEQYF.

The sample holds one count of this clonotype. The J gene is TRBJ2-3, the V gene TRBV3-1; a possible D gene is TRBD2 (6 bases). Trimming removed 1 base from V and 7 bases from J, with 21 bases in between. This CDR3 is 17 amino acids long. Germline V CDR1 and CDR2: LGHDT, YNNKEL (reference sequence). The CDR3 loop is CASSQGEAGAFFNTQYF. The CDR3 DNA follows: TGTGCCAGCAGCCAAGGGGAAGCGGGTGCCTTCTTCAATACGCAGTATTTT.

This clonotype was observed at least ten times. The chain uses TRBV24-1 and TRBJ2-3; 7 positions match TRBD1. CDR1 KGHDR and CDR2 SFDVKD come from the germline V gene. J gave up 1 base and V 3 bases, and 6 bases lay outside the gene matches. This CDR3 has 16 residues. The CDR3 reads CATSDSDRVRTDTQYF. In nucleotides, the CDR3 is TGTGCCACCAGTGATAGCGACAGGGTCCGCACAGATACGCAGTATTTT.

This clonotype showed up just a few times. The V call is TRBV10-3, the J call TRBJ1-2, with D tentatively TRBD1 (5 bases). Trimming shortened V by 3 bases and J by 3 bases, and 20 bases separated the two germline ends. The CDR3 totals 17 residues. The germline CDR1 and CDR2 sequences are ENHRY and SYGVKD. The CDR3: CAISDGGRTPGYYGYTF. The CDR3 DNA reads as TGTGCCATCAGTGATGGAGGGCGGACCCCAGGGTACTATGGCTACACCTTC.

This clonotype was detected only a few times. The gene calls are TRBV12-3 or TRBV12-4 and TRBJ1-6; D gene ambiguous. The V and J ends lost 7 bases and 3 bases respectively, with 13 bases between them. The CDR3 is 15 residues long. CDR3 loop: CASNLGDGYNSPLHF. In nucleotides, the CDR3 is TGTGCCAGCAACCTGGGAGATGGCTATAATTCACCCCTCCACTTT.